Presented here are 27 T cell receptor beta chains from one specimen sequenced in a study of identical twins. Each CDR3 protein gets one entry after TCRdb re-called the 5' RACE reads with MiXCR. The sample includes some 260,000 distinct CDR3 sequences, roughly an eighth seen only once; the top ten take 8.8%. The sequencing input was memory (CD45RO+) T cells sorted from blood. The origin of the receptors is a woman younger than 30 in good health.

This clonotype was counted between two and nine times. The genes are TRBV6-5 and TRBJ2-6; no firm D call. V dropped 0 bases and J dropped 4 bases, with 13 bases sitting between them. The length of the CDR3 is 17 residues. Germline V gene sequence: CDR1 MNHEY, CDR2 SVGAGI. The chain's CDR3 is CASSYSAGRPGANVLTF. CDR3 bases: TGTGCCAGCAGTTACTCGGCCGGCCGCCCAGGGGCCAACGTCCTGACTTTC.

In its sample, this clonotype was seen a few times. The J gene is TRBJ2-1, the V gene TRBV7-2; 13 positions agree with TRBD2. V lost 4 bases, J lost 7 bases, and 7 bases stayed unmatched. The germline gives CDR1 SGHTA, CDR2 FQGNSA. This CDR3 region has 16 residues. As DNA, the CDR3 is TGTGCCAGCAGCTCCCGGACTAGCGGGAGTTCGAATGAGCAGTTCTTC. This encodes CASSSRTSGSSNEQFF.

There are a few counts of this clonotype. The J gene is TRBJ1-1, the V gene TRBV7-8; D possibly corresponds to TRBD1 (5 bases). This CDR3 is built from 15 residues. V was pared by 7 bases and J by 3 bases, with 18 bases between. Germline V gives CDR1 SGHVS, CDR2 FQNEAQ. Written as DNA, the CDR3 is TGTGCCAGCACCCGTCTCAGGGTGGGAGACACTGAAGCTTTCTTT. Protein sequence: CASTRLRVGDTEAFF.

The gene calls are TRBV12-3 or TRBV12-4 and TRBJ2-1; D is undetermined. The CDR3 runs to 12 residues. Trimming shortened V by 5 bases and J by 5 bases, and 7 bases separated the two germline ends. The CDR3 reads CASSEKHNEQFF. Written as DNA, the CDR3 is TGTGCCAGCAGTGAAAAACACAATGAGCAGTTCTTC.

This clonotype occurred a few times. CDR3 DNA: TGTGCCACCAGCAGAGATGCTAAGCTGGGCGAGCAGTACTTC. It translates to CATSRDAKLGEQYF. The V gene is TRBV15, the J gene TRBJ2-7; D is unclear. This CDR3 spans 14 amino acids. From germline, CDR1 is LNHNV and CDR2 YYDKDF (reference sequence). Trimming shortened V by 0 bases and J by 6 bases, and 12 bases separated the two germline ends.

The gene calls are TRBV14 and TRBJ1-1, with TRBD1 matching 8 bases. Germline V CDR1 and CDR2: SGHDN, FVKESK. The trim removed 0 bases at V and 5 bases at J, leaving 8 bases unmatched. The CDR3 is 16 amino acids. The CDR3 reads CASSQDRGQVLTEAFF. The CDR3 DNA is TGTGCCAGCAGCCAAGACCGGGGACAGGTCTTAACTGAAGCTTTCTTT.

There are many counts of this clonotype. The chain uses TRBV12-3 or TRBV12-4 and TRBJ1-5; D remains unclear. This CDR3 comprises 14 residues. Trimming took 4 bases from V and 10 from J, leaving 17 bases between them. DNA for the CDR3: TGTGCCAGCAGTTATCAGGAGGCCGGGCCACCCCAGCATTTT. It encodes CASSYQEAGPPQHF.

In this sample, this clonotype turned up a few times. The rearrangement joins TRBV6-1 to TRBJ1-2, with D perhaps matching TRBD1 (5 bases). The CDR3 is made up of 13 amino acids. V was pared by 6 bases and J by 2 bases, with 10 bases between. Germline V gene data show CDR1 as MNHNS and CDR2 as SASEGT. In DNA form, the CDR3 reads TGTGCCAGCAGAATTGACAGCAACTATGGCTACACCTTC. This codes for CASRIDSNYGYTF.

The J gene is TRBJ2-3, the V gene TRBV20-1, with unresolved D. The germline V and J ends were trimmed by 2 bases and 6 bases, with 3 bases remaining between them. Germline V gene data show CDR1 as DFQATT and CDR2 as SNEGSKA (reference sequence). The CDR3 consists of 10 residues. The CDR3 reads CSARWDTQYF. The CDR3 DNA is TGCAGTGCTAGATGGGATACGCAGTATTTT.

This clonotype appeared many times. This chain connects TRBV12-3 or TRBV12-4 to TRBJ2-1; TRBD2 agrees at 14 bases. V lost 3 bases to trimming and J lost 12 bases; unmatched junction nucleotides: 7. The CDR3 extends over 15 amino acids. The CDR3 loop reads CASSFEGLAGAGQFF. The CDR3 DNA reads TGTGCCAGCAGTTTCGAGGGACTAGCGGGAGCGGGGCAGTTCTTC.

There are many counts of this clonotype. This rearrangement joins TRBV20-1 to TRBJ2-3; TRBD2 might be the D (5 bases). The V gene lost 6 bases and the J gene lost 0 bases, with 13 bases spanning the gap. Germline CDR1 is DFQATT and CDR2 is SNEGSKA (reference sequence). This CDR3 has 14 amino acids. The CDR3 loop is CSAPRLTSTDTQYF. The CDR3 DNA reads as TGCAGTGCCCCCCGACTAACTAGCACAGATACGCAGTATTTT.

The rearrangement uses TRBV10-3 and TRBJ2-2; 12 nucleotides agree with TRBD2. The CDR3 is 14 residues long. V gave up 8 bases and J gave up 6 bases; unmatched junction bases: 4. CDR1 is ENHRY and CDR2 is SYGVKD in the germline V gene. The CDR3 sequence: CAIETSGRPGELFF. In DNA form, the CDR3 reads TGTGCCATCGAGACTAGCGGGAGACCCGGGGAGCTGTTTTTT.

V is TRBV20-1 and J is TRBJ2-3; perhaps D is TRBD1 or TRBD2 (5 bases each). CDR1 and CDR2 (germline): DFQATT, SNEGSKA (reference sequence). There are 14 residues in the CDR3. With 8 bases removed from V and 2 bases from J, the gap between germline ends came to 17 bases. The chain's CDR3 is CSHTGTSHTDTQYF. In DNA, the CDR3 is TGCAGTCATACCGGGACCTCACACACAGATACGCAGTATTTT.

V is TRBV25-1 and J is TRBJ2-1; 7 bases fit TRBD1. The V and J ends lost 3 bases and 7 bases, in that order; junction bases with no gene match: 12. Germline-derived CDR1 and CDR2 are MGHDK and SYGVNS. The CDR3 loop spans 16 amino acids. As DNA, the CDR3 is TGTGCCAGCAGTGATAGGTGGCCAGGGGGAGATAATGAGCAGTTCTTC. The encoded protein is CASSDRWPGGDNEQFF. The whole variable domain, remainder taken from reference TRBV25-1 and TRBJ2-1, is EADIYQTPRYLVIGTGKKITLECSQTMGHDKMYWYQQDPGMELHLIHYSYGVNSTEKGDLSSESTVSRIRTEHFPLTLESARPSHTSQYLCASSDRWPGGDNEQFFGPGTRLTVL.

This clonotype was picked up a small number of times. The chain uses TRBV20-1 and TRBJ2-2, with D possibly matching TRBD2 (6 bases). Germline loops: CDR1 DFQATT, CDR2 SNEGSKA (reference sequence). V lost 5 bases and J 4 bases, leaving 20 bases between the germline ends. CDR3 size: 16 residues. The CDR3 nucleotides read TGCAGTGCTCGGCCCCCGGGAGCCCAGGCCACCGGGGAGCTGTTTTTT. Its protein product is CSARPPGAQATGELFF.

The rearrangement joins TRBV19 to TRBJ2-5, with 11 bases that match TRBD2. Trimming took 6 bases from V and 4 from J; bases not matched to a gene: 7. The CDR3 is made up of 15 amino acids. The germline V gene has CDR1 LNHDA and CDR2 SQIVND (reference sequence). The CDR3 bases are TGTGCCAGTAGCCCGGGACTAGCGGAAACAGAGACCCAGTACTTC. It translates to CASSPGLAETETQYF. Complete variable domain (other parts from reference TRBV19 and TRBJ2-5): DGGITQSPKYLFRKEGQNVTLSCEQNLNHDAMYWYRQDPGQGLRLIYYSQIVNDFQKGDIAEGYSVSREKKESFPLTVTSAQKNPTAFYLCASSPGLAETETQYFGPGTRLLVL.

The gene calls are TRBV5-1 and TRBJ1-1, with TRBD1 as a possible D gene (5 bases). With 4 bases removed from V and 8 bases from J, the gap between germline ends came to 15 bases. The CDR3 length is 13 residues. Germline lookup yields CDR1 SGHRS and CDR2 YFSETQ. The CDR3, as DNA: TGCGCCAGCAGCGCGGGACCCGGGGAGGAAGCTTTCTTT. The encoded protein is CASSAGPGEEAFF.

The V gene is TRBV11-3, the J gene TRBJ2-7; the match to TRBD1 covers 10 bases. Trimming took 3 bases from V and 4 from J; bases not matched to a gene: 6. The CDR3 spans 15 residues. Per germline, CDR1 SGHNT and CDR2 YENEEA. The CDR3 DNA follows: TGTGCCAGCAGCTTTGGGGGACAGGGGCCTTACGAGCAGTACTTC. This translates into CASSFGGQGPYEQYF.

In its sample, this clonotype was seen many times. The V call is TRBV5-1, the J call TRBJ1-1; TRBD1 matches 10 bases. CDR3 length: 16 amino acids. From germline, CDR1 is SGHRS and CDR2 YFSETQ. J lost 3 bases, V lost 0 bases, and 5 bases had no gene match. The DNA for the CDR3 is TGCGCCAGCAGCTTGGCGACAGGGGGCGATGACACTGAAGCTTTCTTT. It encodes CASSLATGGDDTEAFF.

The chain recombines TRBV7-2 with TRBJ2-5; D may be TRBD2 (6 bases). The CDR3 covers 17 residues. The germline CDR1 and CDR2 sequences are SGHTA and FQGNSA. With 0 bases removed from V and 7 bases from J, the gap between germline ends came to 21 bases. This chain's CDR3 is CASSLASSGLGPGTQYF. DNA for the CDR3: TGTGCCAGCAGCTTAGCGTCGAGCGGGTTGGGGCCAGGGACCCAGTACTTC.

In its sample, this clonotype was seen a few times. CDR3 nucleotides: TGCAGCGTAGGAGGGGAGCCAGGGGGAAGGGAGACCCAGTACTTC. This translates into CSVGGEPGGRETQYF. The rearrangement uses TRBV29-1 and TRBJ2-5; D perhaps matches TRBD1 (7 bases). CDR3 size: 15 residues. In germline, CDR1 is SQVTM, CDR2 ANQGSEA. Trimming removed 6 bases from V and 5 bases from J, with 22 bases in between.

The V and J genes are TRBV2 and TRBJ1-1; no reliable D call. The germline V gene has CDR1 SNHLY and CDR2 FYNNEI. The CDR3 has 13 residues. V was trimmed by 4 bases and J by 1 base, leaving 7 bases between them. The CDR3 coding sequence is TGTGCCAGCAGTGGAGAACAGAACACTGAAGCTTTCTTT. Translation: CASSGEQNTEAFF.

This clonotype was found a few times. This rearrangement joins TRBV6-5 to TRBJ2-7; 9 bases are a match to TRBD1. CDR1 is MNHEY and CDR2 is SVGAGI in the germline V gene. Losses at the gene ends were 2 bases for V and 5 bases for J; bases not matched to a gene: 4. The CDR3 contains 14 residues. Here the CDR3 DNA reads TGTGCCAGCAGTTACAGGACAGGGGAGAACGAGCAGTACTTC. Translating it yields CASSYRTGENEQYF.

This clonotype appeared a few times. V usage is TRBV7-8 and J usage is TRBJ1-2, with TRBD1 matching over 8 bases. The CDR3 sequence is 14 residues long. J was trimmed by 8 bases and V by 2 bases; bases with no gene match: 7. Germline assignment: CDR1 SGHVS and CDR2 FQNEAQ. CDR3: CASSLPGGEVGYTF. For the CDR3, the DNA is TGTGCCAGCAGCTTACCAGGGGGCGAAGTAGGCTACACCTTC.

This clonotype was observed a few times. The chain has TRBV4-3 and TRBJ2-3; no firm D call. CDR1 is LGHNA and CDR2 is YSLEER in the germline V gene. V lost 3 bases to trimming and J lost 2 bases, with 6 bases between them. The CDR3 has 13 residues. The CDR3: CASSHANTDTQYF. CDR3 coding DNA: TGCGCCAGCAGCCATGCTAACACAGATACGCAGTATTTT.

CDR3 amino acids: CASSFLAPDEQFF. CDR3 coding DNA: TGTGCCAGCAGCTTTCTGGCTCCGGATGAGCAGTTCTTC. V usage is TRBV7-9 and J usage is TRBJ2-1, with unresolved D. Germline V gene data show CDR1 as SEHNR and CDR2 as FQNEAQ (reference sequence). The CDR3 length is 13 residues. V lost 3 bases to trimming and J lost 8 bases, with 11 bases between them.

The chain employs TRBV7-2 and TRBJ2-1; D possibly corresponds to TRBD2 (6 bases). The CDR3 is 13 amino acids. Trimming pared 6 bases from V and 12 bases from J, leaving 18 bases between. Germline CDR1 reads SGHTA; CDR2 reads FQGNSA. The DNA of the CDR3 is TGTGCCAGCAGTCTCGGGGGAGATCGAGTGCAGTTCTTC. It codes for CASSLGGDRVQFF.